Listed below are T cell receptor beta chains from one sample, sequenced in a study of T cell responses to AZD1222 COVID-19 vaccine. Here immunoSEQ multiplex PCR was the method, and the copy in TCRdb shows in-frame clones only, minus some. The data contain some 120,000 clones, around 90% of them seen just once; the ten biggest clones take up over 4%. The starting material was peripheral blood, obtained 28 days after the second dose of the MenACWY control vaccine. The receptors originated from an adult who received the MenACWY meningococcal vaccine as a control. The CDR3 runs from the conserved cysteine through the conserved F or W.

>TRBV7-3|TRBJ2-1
CASSSDGDSIYEQFF
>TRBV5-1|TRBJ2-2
CASSSGQWANTGELFF
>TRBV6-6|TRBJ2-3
CASRPDGSTDTQYF
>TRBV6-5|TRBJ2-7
CASSYSWRPGSYEQYF
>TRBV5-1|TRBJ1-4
CASSKGNEKLFF
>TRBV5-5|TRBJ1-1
CASSNEGYGDTEAFF
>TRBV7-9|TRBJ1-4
CASSPGATNEKLFF
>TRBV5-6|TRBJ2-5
CASSARGGPGTQYF
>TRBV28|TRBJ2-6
CASSLPADSGANVLTF
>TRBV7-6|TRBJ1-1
CASSPRRVGDTEAFF
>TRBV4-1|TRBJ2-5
CASSQRSGGQETQYF
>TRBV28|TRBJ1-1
CAWSRVMNTEAFF
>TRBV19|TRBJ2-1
CASSRLAGYYNEQFF
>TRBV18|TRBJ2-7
CASSQQGTYEQYF
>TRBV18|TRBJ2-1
CASSRGTSGYNEQFF
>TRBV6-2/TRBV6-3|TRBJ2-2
CASSYGGGYTGELFF
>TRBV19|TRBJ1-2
CASRGGQSYGYTF
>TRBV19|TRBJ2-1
CASSIGGYFNEQFF
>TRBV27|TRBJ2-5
CASSLSTLGTQYF
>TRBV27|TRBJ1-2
CASRTTGEGYTF
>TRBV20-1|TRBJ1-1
CSVQGNTEAFF
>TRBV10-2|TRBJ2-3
CASSDYGLAADTQYF
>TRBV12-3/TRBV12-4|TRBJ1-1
CASRGLSNTEAFF
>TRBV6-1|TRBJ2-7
CASSEDPQETFSYEQYF
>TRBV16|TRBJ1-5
CASSQTQGAHQPQHF
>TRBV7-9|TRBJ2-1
CASSPTSGAYNEQFF
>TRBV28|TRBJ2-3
CASSFRRGGADTQYF
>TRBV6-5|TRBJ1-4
CASSFGGGSNEKLFF
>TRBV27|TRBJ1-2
CASRLQGVNDGYTF
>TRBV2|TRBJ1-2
CASSVGHMAGEGYTF
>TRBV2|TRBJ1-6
CASTIGRYNSPLHF
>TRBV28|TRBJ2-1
CASSQVYNEQFF
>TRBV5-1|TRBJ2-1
CASSLVAGAVNEQFF
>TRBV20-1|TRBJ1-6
CSATYTSALHF
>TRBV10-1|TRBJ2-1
CASSESDWFNEQFF
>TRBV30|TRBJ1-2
CAWNEGFGYGYTF
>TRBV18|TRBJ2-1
CASSPLAGENEQFF
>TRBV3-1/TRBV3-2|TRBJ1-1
CASSRDRGEAFF
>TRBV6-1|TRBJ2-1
CASSQAGERRNEQFF
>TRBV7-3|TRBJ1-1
CASSLSGDTEAFF
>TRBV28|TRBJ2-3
CASSIPDTQYF
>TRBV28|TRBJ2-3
CASSLLGSTQYF
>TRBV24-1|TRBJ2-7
CATSDSTLYEQYF
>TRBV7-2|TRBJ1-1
CASSPPRRDTEAFF
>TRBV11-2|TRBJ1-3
CASSRRFSGNTIYF
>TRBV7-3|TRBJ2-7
CASSLGGQGNEQYF
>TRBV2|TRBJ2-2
CASSEARLADTGELFF